This T cell receptor (beta chain) emerged from a study of cytomegalovirus exposure and HLA in healthy donors. About the research overall: As an earlier analysis found, some 170 million T cells yielded about 120 million unique TCR beta sequences.

Primers included in the PCR were 60 Vbeta and 13 Jbeta primers. Under the authors' procedure: Later, tens of millions of unique TCR beta chains were counted in an analysis, and some 9.9 million of them were shared. The data were produced by immunoSEQ multiplex PCR, yet TCRdb's version contains in-frame clones alone and is incomplete. The DNA gave D and trimming, while V, J and clone size come from that table. The table records 140,000 to 150,000 clones, 77% of them present only once. The germline V gene encodes CDR1 SNHLY and CDR2 FYNNEI. This CDR3 spans 18 amino acids. Overall study results and limits: Productive rates of about 90% or about 30% were seen for most TCR beta V segments in an earlier analysis.

Comments on this clone: Its antigen is unknown.

The sample comprised PBMCs. The TCR was taken from a male donor in good health and CMV-seronegative. This chain uses TRBV2 with TRBJ2-5; 8 nucleotides agree with TRBD2. Near its end, the DNA agrees better with TRBJ2-7, so the J call may be wrong. The CDR3 loop is CASSDVVWGSGGGYEQYF. The CDR3 DNA is TGTGCCAGCAGTGACGTGGTCTGGGGAAGCGGGGGAGGCTACGAGCAGTACTTC.